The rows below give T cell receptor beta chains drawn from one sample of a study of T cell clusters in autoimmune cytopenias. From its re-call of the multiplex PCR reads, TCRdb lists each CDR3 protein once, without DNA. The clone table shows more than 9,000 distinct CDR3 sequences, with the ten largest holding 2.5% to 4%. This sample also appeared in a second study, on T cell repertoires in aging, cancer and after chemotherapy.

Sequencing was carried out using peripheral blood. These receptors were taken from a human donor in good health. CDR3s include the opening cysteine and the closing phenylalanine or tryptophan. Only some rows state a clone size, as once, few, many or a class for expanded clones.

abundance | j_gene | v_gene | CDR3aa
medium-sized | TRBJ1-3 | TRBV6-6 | CASSYSVSSGNTIYF
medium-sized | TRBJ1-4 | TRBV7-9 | CASSLEVGKLFF
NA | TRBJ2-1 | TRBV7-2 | CASSLLVSNNEQFF
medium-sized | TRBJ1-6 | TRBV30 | CAWSEQGRNSPLHF
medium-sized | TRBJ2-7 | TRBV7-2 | CASSEHNTGEQYF
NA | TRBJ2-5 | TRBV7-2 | CASRSLGTGGARGETQYF
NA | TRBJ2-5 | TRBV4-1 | CASSSGAGRETQYF
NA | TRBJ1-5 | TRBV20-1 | CSALDRNSNQPQHF
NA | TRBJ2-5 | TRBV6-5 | CASSFTLVGKETQYF
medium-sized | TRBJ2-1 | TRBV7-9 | CASSYGDSEQFF
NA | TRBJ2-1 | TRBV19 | CASTPGGGLEQFF
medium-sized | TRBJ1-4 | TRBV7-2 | CASSLLGGTNEKLFF
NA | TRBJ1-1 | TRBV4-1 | CASSQANRDGTEAFF
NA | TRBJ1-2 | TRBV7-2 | CASRSGTAGLYGYTF
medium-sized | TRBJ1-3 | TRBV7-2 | CASSRGGSGNTIYF
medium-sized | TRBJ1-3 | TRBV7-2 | CASSFGAISGNTIYF
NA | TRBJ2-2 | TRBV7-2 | CASSPRVAGGLRTGELFF
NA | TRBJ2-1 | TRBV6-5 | CASSLSDEQFF
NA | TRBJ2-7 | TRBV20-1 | CSANSGQGSPYEQYF
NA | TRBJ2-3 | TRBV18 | CASSPGTSVYSGYTQYF
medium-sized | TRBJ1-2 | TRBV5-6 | CASSSKTRASSGYTF
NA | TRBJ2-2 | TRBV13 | CASSLKTGPNTGELFF
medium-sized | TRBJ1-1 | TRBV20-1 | CSAREGGTNTEAFF
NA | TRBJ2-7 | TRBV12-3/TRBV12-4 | CASSFGGYHINAYEQYF
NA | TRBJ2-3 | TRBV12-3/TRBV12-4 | CASSPTDTQYF
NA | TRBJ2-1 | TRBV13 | CASSSWSGGEYNEQFF
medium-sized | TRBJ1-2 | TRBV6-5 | CASSYTGTGGGYTF
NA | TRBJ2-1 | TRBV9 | CASSVGSEQFF
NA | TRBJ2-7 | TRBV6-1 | CATHGTGETVSHEQYF
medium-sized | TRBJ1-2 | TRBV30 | CAWRGTGGGYGYTF
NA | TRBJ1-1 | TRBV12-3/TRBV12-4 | CASSPAGLMNTEAFF
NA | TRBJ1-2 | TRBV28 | CASSLGSYGYTF
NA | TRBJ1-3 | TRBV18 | CASSRIGQGAHTIYF